This TCR beta chain was observed in a study of cytomegalovirus exposure and HLA in healthy donors. The germline gives CDR1 MNHEY, CDR2 SMNVEV (reference sequence). The CDR3 contains 15 residues. PCR involved 60 Vbeta and 13 Jbeta primers. This table comes from immunoSEQ multiplex PCR, and its TCRdb copy is limited to in-frame clones, with some not included. Altogether 180,000 or so clones are present, about 86% being singletons, with the ten largest covering roughly 0.34%. This chain links TRBV27 with TRBJ2-5, with D possibly TRBD2 on 5 matching bases. Judging by the DNA end, TRBJ2-7 fits better; the J call may be wrong. This receptor was identified in a woman aged 30 to 39 in good health and CMV-seronegative. Sequenced input: PBMCs. The DNA of the CDR3 is TGTGCCAGCAGTTTATTAAGCGGCCTACCCTACGAGCAGTACTTC. Residues: CASSLLSGLPYEQYF.